What follows are 9 T cell receptor beta chains derived from one specimen sequenced in a study of human T cells and chemical hapten exposure. Unfractionated whole blood was the source from which total RNA was extracted. TCRdb called the 5' RACE reads again in MiXCR, with one record for every CDR3 protein. The top ten hold 2.5% to 3% of the sample, which has 110,000 or so distinct CDR3 sequences, approximately 19% seen once. The receptors come from a human donor in good health.

This chain joins TRBV5-6 and TRBJ2-1; D may correspond to TRBD1 or TRBD2 (5 bases each). The germline gives CDR1 SGHDT, CDR2 YYEEEE. This CDR3 region has 15 residues. V lost 5 bases and J lost 0, with 12 bases in between. The CDR3: CASRLWGSSYNEQFF. CDR3 nucleotides: TGTGCCAGCAGGTTGTGGGGGAGCTCCTACAATGAGCAGTTCTTC.

This clonotype came up a few times. The chain combines TRBV28 with TRBJ1-1, with no clear D. The V end lost 2 bases, the J end lost 1 base, and 11 bases lay between the germline ends. CDR1 and CDR2 (germline): MDHEN, SYDVKM. CDR3 length: 15 residues. The CDR3 nucleotides are TGTGCCAGCAGTTTACCTCCCCACCCGAACACTGAAGCTTTCTTT. Translation: CASSLPPHPNTEAFF.

This clonotype was observed a handful of times. This chain links TRBV28 with TRBJ2-7; 9 bases are a match to TRBD2. Germline V CDR1 and CDR2: MDHEN, SYDVKM. CDR3 length: 14 amino acids. The trim removed 9 bases at V and 6 bases at J, leaving 12 bases unmatched. The CDR3 DNA is TGTGCCAGTAAGGCTAGCGGGATTCCCGGCGAGCAGTACTTC. Translated: CASKASGIPGEQYF.

V is TRBV2 and J is TRBJ2-3; 7 nucleotides match TRBD1. This CDR3 has 19 residues. The V and J ends lost 5 bases and 2 bases, in that order; junction bases with no gene match: 19. CDR1 and CDR2 from the germline V gene are SNHLY and FYNNEI. This chain's CDR3 is CASSKSDRTLAVDTDTQYF. CDR3 DNA sequence: TGTGCCAGCAGTAAATCGGACAGGACCCTGGCTGTAGACACAGATACGCAGTATTTT. Together with reference TRBV2 and TRBJ2-3, the CDR3 gives the full variable domain: EPEVTQTPSHQVTQMGQEVILRCVPISNHLYFYWYRQILGQKVEFLVSFYNNEISEKSEIFDDQFSVERPDGSNFTLKIRSTKLEDSAMYFCASSKSDRTLAVDTDTQYFGPGTRLTVL.

In this sample, this clonotype turned up a few times. This sequence joins TRBV18 and TRBJ2-1; D uncertain. The CDR3 extends over 13 amino acids. V was cut by 3 bases and J by 7 bases, with 10 bases left in between. Germline V gene data show CDR1 as KGHSH and CDR2 as LQKENI. CDR3 in DNA: TGTGCCAGCTCACCGGCCCTAACGAATGAGCAGTTCTTC. It specifies CASSPALTNEQFF.

The V call is TRBV4-1, the J call TRBJ1-5; D gene uncertain. The V end lost 0 bases, the J end lost 3 bases, and 24 bases lay between the germline ends. CDR3 size: 20 residues. Germline CDR1 reads MGHRA; CDR2 reads YSYEKL. Written as DNA, the CDR3 is TGCGCCAGCAGCCAAGATCAAAGTCTGCGCACTTTAAAGGACAATCAGCCCCAGCATTTT. Its protein product is CASSQDQSLRTLKDNQPQHF.

This clonotype showed up just a few times. The chain has TRBV7-8 and TRBJ1-6, with no clear D. Germline lookup yields CDR1 SGHVS and CDR2 FQNEAQ. V lost 5 bases, J lost 0 bases, and 17 bases lay in between. This CDR3 comprises 18 residues. CDR3 sequence: CASSRSSRRSSYNSPLHF. DNA of the CDR3: TGTGCCAGCAGCCGCTCTTCGCGCCGAAGCTCCTATAATTCACCCCTCCACTTT. The whole variable domain, remainder taken from reference TRBV7-8 and TRBJ1-6, is GAGVSQSPRYKVAKRGQDVALRCDPISGHVSLFWYQQALGQGPEFLTYFQNEAQLDKSGLPSDRFFAERPEGSVSTLKIQRTQQEDSAVYLCASSRSSRRSSYNSPLHFGNGTRLTVT.

The V call is TRBV7-8, the J call TRBJ2-3; 7 nucleotides line up with TRBD2. J lost 6 bases, V lost 4 bases, and 10 bases had no gene match. CDR3 length: 15 amino acids. Germline loops: CDR1 SGHVS, CDR2 FQNEAQ. CDR3 amino acids: CASSWISGARDTQYF. As DNA, the CDR3 is TGTGCCAGCAGCTGGATAAGCGGGGCCCGGGATACGCAGTATTTT.

This clonotype showed up just a few times. The chain combines TRBV7-9 with TRBJ1-6, with TRBD1 as a possible D gene (5 bases). The ends were cut back, 4 bases at V and 10 bases at J, with 11 bases in the middle. Germline CDR1 is SEHNR and CDR2 is FQNEAQ (reference sequence). This CDR3 comprises 13 residues. CDR3 loop: CASSSGTGSPLHF. CDR3 in DNA: TGTGCCAGCAGCTCGGGGACCGGGTCACCCCTCCACTTT.